This paragraph reports one TCR beta chain. Sequencing used immunoSEQ multiplex PCR; TCRdb keeps in-frame clones, though not all of them. This sample has approximately 250,000 clones, with roughly 90% found just once. Germline lookup yields CDR1 LGHNT and CDR2 FRNRAP. Trimming shortened V by 3 bases and J by 6 bases, and 8 bases separated the two germline ends. This CDR3 has 12 amino acids. This sample is drawn from a study of blood T cell repertoires in COVID-19. This sequence originates from a woman in her 70s with COVID-19, enrolled during active disease. The J gene is TRBJ1-1, the V gene TRBV12-5; D is unresolved. The sample consisted of peripheral blood. The CDR3 DNA follows: TGTGCTAGTGGTTTCGGGGTGTCTGAAGCTTTCTTT. It encodes CASGFGVSEAFF.